The 27 T cell receptor beta chains below come from one sample, sequenced in a study of beta chain features in type 1 diabetes. Every isolated RNA sample was fully reverse transcribed, so sequencing captured expressed TCRB transcripts. Repertoires were generated with immunoSEQ multiplex PCR, while TCRdb's copy carries only in-frame clones and drops some. In the table there are a few hundred thousand clones, around 19% of which are singletons. Material: naive CD4+ T cells from blood. Every receptor here comes from a woman younger than 30 in good health.

This clone has just a few counts. The chain couples TRBV4-1 to TRBJ2-1; D call uncertain. Between the trimmed V and J ends, which lost 0 bases and 9 bases, there was a span of 9 bases. The CDR3 is 13 amino acids. Germline V lookup: CDR1 MGHRA, CDR2 YSYEKL. The CDR3 DNA follows: TGCGCCAGCAGCCAAGATCGTGTTAGTGAGCAGTTCTTC. Its translation is CASSQDRVSEQFF.

This clone has just a few counts. V gene TRBV5-4 combines with J gene TRBJ2-7; TRBD2 agrees at 8 bases. V was clipped by 4 bases and J by 6 bases; unmatched bases: 6. The germline V gene encodes CDR1 SGHNT and CDR2 YYREEE (reference sequence). The CDR3 is 13 residues long. The CDR3 sequence: CASSLLSGVEQYF. CDR3 in DNA: TGTGCCAGCAGCCTCCTTAGCGGGGTCGAGCAGTACTTC. The full variable domain, its missing parts supplied by reference TRBV5-4 and TRBJ2-7, is ETGVTQSPTHLIKTRGQQVTLRCSSQSGHNTVSWYQQALGQGPQFIFQYYREEENGRGNFPPRFSGLQFPNYSSELNVNALELDDSALYLCASSLLSGVEQYFGPGTRLTVT.

This clone was counted once. V is TRBV6-5 and J is TRBJ2-5, with D possibly being TRBD1 (5 bases). The CDR3 is 14 residues long. The V gene lost 5 bases and the J gene lost 4 bases, with 14 bases spanning the gap. Looked up from germline, CDR1 is MNHEY and CDR2 is SVGAGI. The CDR3 nucleotides are TGTGCCAGCAGTCTCAGGGTCCGAGGAGAGACCCAGTACTTC. Translating gives CASSLRVRGETQYF.

The chain is built from TRBV12-5 and TRBJ2-7, with TRBD2 matching 13 bases. Losses at the gene ends were 6 bases for V and 4 bases for J; bases not matched to a gene: 3. Per germline, CDR1 LGHNT and CDR2 FRNRAP. The CDR3 covers 14 residues. The CDR3 here is CASGLAGGPYEQYF. The CDR3 DNA is TGTGCTAGTGGACTAGCGGGAGGGCCATACGAGCAGTACTTC.

This clone was counted a few times. This chain joins TRBV7-9 and TRBJ1-1, with D tentatively TRBD1 (6 bases). Between the trimmed V and J ends, which lost 6 bases and 0 bases, there was a span of 11 bases. Germline V gene data show CDR1 as SEHNR and CDR2 as FQNEAQ (reference sequence). The CDR3 loop spans 14 amino acids. The CDR3 DNA reads as TGTGCCAGCAGTTCAGGGGCCATGAACACTGAAGCTTTCTTT. It translates to CASSSGAMNTEAFF.

This clone was counted between two and nine times. The J gene is TRBJ2-7, the V gene TRBV7-8, with 7 nucleotides matching TRBD2. The CDR3 loop spans 15 amino acids. J lost 6 bases, V lost 0 bases, and 8 bases had no gene match. Per germline, CDR1 SGHVS and CDR2 FQNEAQ. CDR3 protein: CASSLAVSGGSEQYF. In DNA, the CDR3 is TGTGCCAGCAGCTTAGCTGTCTCGGGCGGGAGCGAGCAGTACTTC.

The chain uses TRBV5-1 and TRBJ2-5; 13 bases align to TRBD2. Germline CDR1 and CDR2: SGHRS and YFSETQ. With V trimmed by 5 bases and J by 0 bases, 10 bases remained unmatched. The length of the CDR3 is 18 residues. This chain's CDR3 is CASSYLGLAGRYQETQYF. The CDR3 DNA reads TGCGCCAGCAGTTACCTGGGACTAGCGGGGCGGTACCAAGAGACCCAGTACTTC.

This chain links TRBV2 with TRBJ2-7, with 7 bases identical to TRBD2. The CDR3 is made up of 14 amino acids. J was trimmed by 2 bases and V by 11 bases; bases with no gene match: 12. Germline CDR1 is SNHLY and CDR2 is FYNNEI. The CDR3 sequence: CADRPGLLPYEQYF. CDR3 coding DNA: TGTGCCGATCGGCCGGGACTACTTCCCTACGAGCAGTACTTC.

A few counts support this clone. The chain employs TRBV10-3 and TRBJ1-2; D unresolved. The CDR3 has 13 amino acids. CDR1 is ENHRY and CDR2 is SYGVKD in the germline V gene. The ends were cut back, 4 bases at V and 4 bases at J, with 10 bases in the middle. Here the CDR3 reads CAISGQRSYGYTF. CDR3 in DNA: TGTGCCATCAGTGGGCAAAGGAGCTATGGCTACACCTTC.

V usage is TRBV5-4 and J usage is TRBJ1-3; no clear D gene. V was trimmed by 2 bases and J by 0 bases, leaving 9 bases between them. Germline V gene data show CDR1 as SGHNT and CDR2 as YYREEE (reference sequence). The CDR3 has 15 amino acids. The CDR3 here is CASSFNSFSGNTIYF. The CDR3 coding sequence is TGTGCCAGCAGCTTTAATAGTTTCTCTGGAAACACCATATATTTT.

This chain links TRBV5-1 with TRBJ2-7; 11 positions agree with TRBD1. Trimming cost V 4 bases and J 3 bases; bases outside gene matches: 6. The CDR3 loop spans 15 amino acids. Germline CDR1 and CDR2: SGHRS and YFSETQ. CDR3 nucleotide sequence: TGCGCCAGCAGCCAACCGGGGACAGGGGGCTACGAGCAGTACTTC. This codes for CASSQPGTGGYEQYF.

This clone has a handful of counts. The chain employs TRBV4-3 and TRBJ1-6; D not resolved. The CDR3 spans 15 residues. Germline lookup yields CDR1 LGHNA and CDR2 YSLEER. V lost 2 bases, J lost 8 bases, and 13 bases lay in between. The CDR3 sequence is CASSQKLTTDSPLHF. CDR3 in DNA: TGCGCCAGCAGCCAAAAGCTGACTACAGATTCACCCCTCCACTTT.

The V gene is TRBV7-9, the J gene TRBJ1-2, with D possibly matching TRBD1 (6 bases). The CDR3 length is 14 residues. Germline assignment: CDR1 SEHNR and CDR2 FQNEAQ (reference sequence). The V gene lost 5 bases and the J gene lost 5 bases, with 15 bases spanning the gap. In nucleotides, the CDR3 is TGTGCCAGCAGCCCTAGAGGACAGATATATGGCTACACCTTC. The encoded protein is CASSPRGQIYGYTF.

This clone has only a few counts. V gene TRBV9 combines with J gene TRBJ1-2, with 7 bases that match TRBD1. The germline gives CDR1 SGDLS, CDR2 YYNGEE. The V gene end was trimmed by 3 bases and the J gene end by 8 bases; junction bases not matched to a gene: 10. This CDR3 has 14 amino acids. The CDR3 reads CASSASTGAYGYTF. CDR3 DNA: TGTGCCAGCAGCGCCTCTACAGGGGCCTACGGCTACACCTTC.

This clone was observed a few times. This chain joins TRBV30 and TRBJ2-5, with TRBD2 matching over 10 bases. After removal of 0 bases from V and 8 bases from J, the junction contained 6 bases not matched to a gene. Germline V gene lookup returns CDR1 GTSNPN and CDR2 SVGIG (reference sequence). The CDR3 has 14 amino acids. The CDR3 here is CAWSVGLATTTQYF. CDR3 nucleotides: TGTGCCTGGAGTGTGGGACTAGCGACGACTACCCAGTACTTC.

This chain links TRBV7-2 with TRBJ1-5; D is perhaps TRBD1 (5 bases). Germline V gene lookup returns CDR1 SGHTA and CDR2 FQGNSA. Trimming removed 4 bases at V and 5 bases at J, with 12 bases between. This CDR3 contains 14 residues. The CDR3 DNA is TGTGCCAGCAGCTCCCAGGGTGGCGATCAGCCCCAGCATTTT. Its protein product is CASSSQGGDQPQHF.

This clone was seen a handful of times. The rearrangement links TRBV4-1 to TRBJ2-5; TRBD1 matches 8 bases. Per germline, CDR1 MGHRA and CDR2 YSYEKL. The CDR3 sequence is 14 residues long. Germline trimming cut 3 bases from V and 2 bases from J; bases unmatched to any gene: 2. CDR3 in amino acids: CASSQRTGQETQYF. The CDR3 DNA reads TGCGCCAGCAGCCAGAGGACAGGGCAAGAGACCCAGTACTTC.

The sample holds a few counts of this clone. V is TRBV6-1 and J is TRBJ2-5, with 11 nucleotides matching TRBD2. The trim removed 4 bases at V and 2 bases at J, leaving 3 bases unmatched. Looked up from germline, CDR1 is MNHNS and CDR2 is SASEGT. The CDR3 consists of 15 residues. In DNA form, the CDR3 reads TGTGCCAGCAGTGCGGTAGCGGGGGGGCAAGAGACCCAGTACTTC. Its protein is CASSAVAGGQETQYF.

This clone has only a few counts. The chain carries TRBV19 and TRBJ1-2, with D perhaps TRBD1 (6 bases). The CDR3 has 13 residues. The germline CDR1 and CDR2 sequences are LNHDA and SQIVND (reference sequence). V lost 8 bases, J lost 10 bases, and 20 bases lay in between. DNA for the CDR3: TGTGCCAGTGGGGGCCCGTATTCTATGGCCTACACCTTC. This codes for CASGGPYSMAYTF.

This clone was counted only a few times. The V call is TRBV10-3, the J call TRBJ2-2; D perhaps matches TRBD1 (8 bases). V was shortened by 10 bases and J by 6 bases, with 18 bases between the two germline ends. The germline gives CDR1 ENHRY, CDR2 SYGVKD. The CDR3 loop spans 14 amino acids. The CDR3 loop reads CATGGTGDAGELFF. DNA of the CDR3: TGTGCCACCGGGGGGACAGGAGACGCCGGGGAGCTGTTTTTT.

The chain recombines TRBV7-2 with TRBJ1-6, with 7 positions matching TRBD1. The CDR3 length is 16 residues. Per germline, CDR1 SGHTA and CDR2 FQGNSA. Trimming took 1 base from V and 4 from J; bases not matched to a gene: 4. This CDR3 reads CASSLVQGVYNSPLHF. The CDR3 DNA reads TGTGCCAGCAGCTTAGTTCAGGGGGTGTATAATTCACCCCTCCACTTT.

Only a few counts were recorded for this clone. This chain links TRBV30 with TRBJ2-1; 7 nucleotides line up with TRBD2. The germline gives CDR1 GTSNPN, CDR2 SVGIG (reference sequence). The CDR3 contains 16 residues. J gave up 8 bases and V 1 base, and 14 bases lay outside the gene matches. The CDR3 DNA sequence: TGTGCCTGGAGTGGCATGGGTCGGGGGGACTTCTATGAGCAGTTCTTC. Residues: CAWSGMGRGDFYEQFF.

This clone was observed a few times. DNA of the CDR3: TGCGCCAGCAAGCTGGGACTAGCGGGAGGTGAGCAGTTCTTC. It yields the protein CASKLGLAGGEQFF. This rearrangement joins TRBV5-1 to TRBJ2-1; 15 bases are a match to TRBD2. This CDR3 has 14 amino acids. Germline CDR1 and CDR2: SGHRS and YFSETQ. The junction had 4 bases not matched to a gene; V was cut back by 6 bases and J by 9 bases.

The table lists this clone with a few counts. This chain's CDR3 is CASSVSGQGVYEQYF. For the CDR3, the DNA is TGTGCCAGCAGCGTATCGGGACAGGGTGTCTACGAGCAGTACTTC. V usage is TRBV9 and J usage is TRBJ2-7; 9 positions match TRBD1. CDR1 SGDLS and CDR2 YYNGEE come from the germline V gene. V was pared by 1 base and J by 3 bases, with 5 bases of the junction left unmatched. CDR3 length: 15 amino acids.

In its sample, this clone was seen a few times. V gene TRBV29-1 combines with J gene TRBJ2-7; 8 nucleotides match TRBD1. The CDR3 runs to 12 residues. Germline lookup yields CDR1 SQVTM and CDR2 ANQGSEA. The V and J ends lost 3 bases and 3 bases, in that order; junction bases with no gene match: 1. The CDR3 reads CSVEGTGYEQYF. The CDR3 DNA follows: TGCAGCGTTGAGGGGACAGGCTACGAGCAGTACTTC.

This clone was seen only a few times. The chain joins TRBV11-3 to TRBJ2-1, with 7 bases identical to TRBD2. Germline CDR1 is SGHNT and CDR2 is YENEEA. The CDR3 sequence is 14 residues long. V lost 6 bases and J lost 9; bases outside the gene matches: 11. The CDR3 bases are TGTGCCAGCAGGGTACTAGCGAGTGGAAGTGAGCAGTTCTTC. As protein: CASRVLASGSEQFF.

V usage is TRBV30 and J usage is TRBJ2-7, with 10 bases identical to TRBD1. The V and J ends lost 2 bases and 3 bases, in that order; junction bases with no gene match: 1. CDR1 and CDR2 (germline): GTSNPN, SVGIG (reference sequence). The CDR3 contains 13 residues. CDR3 nucleotide sequence: TGTGCCTGGAGTCGGACAGGGGGCTACGAGCAGTACTTC. This encodes CAWSRTGGYEQYF.